This T cell receptor (beta chain) came from a study of cytomegalovirus exposure and HLA in healthy donors. Study results and caveats: Some segments of the V type, notably TRBV6-2 and TRBV6-3, were excluded as indistinguishable.

The donors were healthy bone marrow donors. Researchers ran the PCR with 60 Vbeta and 13 Jbeta primers. Clones were read by immunoSEQ multiplex PCR, and TCRdb kept only the in-frame ones, dropping some. The sample includes 130,000 or so clones. For this clone: Antigen unknown.

The V and J ends lost 3 bases and 5 bases respectively, with 7 bases between them. The CDR3 has 13 residues. Germline-derived CDR1 and CDR2 are LNHDA and SQIVND (reference sequence). This clonotype originated in a woman under 30 in good health and CMV-seronegative. The sequenced material came from PBMCs. The V call is TRBV19, the J call TRBJ2-2; weak D call: TRBD2 (5 bases). The CDR3 nucleotides are TGTGCCAGTAGTATGGAGGTGACCGGGGAGCTGTTTTTT. It codes for CASSMEVTGELFF.